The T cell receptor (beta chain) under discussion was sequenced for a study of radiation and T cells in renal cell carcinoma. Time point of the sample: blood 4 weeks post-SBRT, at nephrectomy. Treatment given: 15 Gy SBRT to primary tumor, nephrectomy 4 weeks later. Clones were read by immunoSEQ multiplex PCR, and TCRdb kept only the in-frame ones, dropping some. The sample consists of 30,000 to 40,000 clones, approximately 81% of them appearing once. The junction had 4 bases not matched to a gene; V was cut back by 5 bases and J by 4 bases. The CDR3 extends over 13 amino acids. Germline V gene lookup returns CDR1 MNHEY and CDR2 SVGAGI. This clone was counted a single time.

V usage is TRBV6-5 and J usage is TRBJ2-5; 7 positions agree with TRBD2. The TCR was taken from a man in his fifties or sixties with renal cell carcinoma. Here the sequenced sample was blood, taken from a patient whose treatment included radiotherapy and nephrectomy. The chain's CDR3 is CASSNSGGETQYF. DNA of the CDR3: TGTGCCAGCAGTAATTCGGGAGGAGAGACCCAGTACTTC.